These 17 T cell receptor beta chains were all obtained from the same sample, sequenced in a study of regulatory T cells in long-lasting Graves disease. The time point: newly diagnosed GD, antithyroid drugs for less than 3 months. The TCR library was made from RNA that had been extracted from PBMCs in TRIzol. CDR3-region Arm-PCR and iRepertoire HTBI primers produced the TCR beta libraries. TCRdb processed the multiplex PCR reads anew with MiXCR; each CDR3 protein has one entry. The sample records under 250,000 distinct CDR3 sequences, roughly 19% being singletons. The sample was also linked to a second study, of T cells in Graves' hyperthyroidism and ophthalmopathy.

Sequencing used peripheral blood mononuclear cells (PBMCs), obtained at new diagnosis, from a patient treated with antithyroid drugs. Every receptor here comes from a woman aged 25 to 39 with Graves disease.

This clonotype was observed at least ten times. V usage is TRBV28 and J usage is TRBJ1-1; D ambiguous. Trimming pared 2 bases from V and 4 bases from J, leaving 8 bases between. Germline V CDR1 and CDR2: MDHEN, SYDVKM. The CDR3 sequence is 13 residues long. The CDR3 DNA sequence: TGTGCCAGCAGTTTAATTGGCCTCACTGAAGCTTTCTTT. It encodes CASSLIGLTEAFF.

At least ten counts were recorded for this clonotype. The chain recombines TRBV20-1 with TRBJ2-1; D is unclear. Germline V gene sequence: CDR1 DFQATT, CDR2 SNEGSKA (reference sequence). This CDR3 contains 10 residues. Deletions cut 6 bases from V and 10 bases from J, with 10 bases between. The chain's CDR3 is CSAPLREQFF. DNA for the CDR3: TGCAGTGCCCCATTGCGGGAGCAGTTCTTC.

In this sample, this clonotype turned up many times. J is TRBJ2-5 and V is TRBV14; D is undetermined. This CDR3 comprises 13 residues. With 3 bases removed from V and 5 bases from J, the gap between germline ends came to 10 bases. CDR1 and CDR2 (germline): SGHDN, FVKESK. CDR3 loop: CASSQLAEETQYF. The CDR3 bases are TGTGCCAGCAGCCAGCTCGCAGAGGAGACCCAGTACTTC.

This clonotype has at least ten counts. This chain uses TRBV2 with TRBJ1-1; TRBD1 is a possible D gene (6 bases). The CDR3 sequence is 16 residues long. The V and J ends lost 7 bases and 4 bases respectively, with 22 bases between them. Germline V gene sequence: CDR1 SNHLY, CDR2 FYNNEI. The DNA for the CDR3 is TGTGCCAGCACCCTCGTCAAAGGGGGGGCTGGCACTGAAGCTTTCTTT. Its translation is CASTLVKGGAGTEAFF.

The chain uses TRBV6-1 and TRBJ2-1, with a possible D match to TRBD2 (5 bases). V lost 5 bases and J 5 bases, leaving 10 bases between the germline ends. CDR1 and CDR2 from the germline V gene are MNHNS and SASEGT. The length of the CDR3 is 13 residues. CDR3 region: CASSKDSNNEQFF. The CDR3 coding sequence is TGTGCCAGCAGTAAGGACTCGAACAATGAGCAGTTCTTC.

This clonotype was counted many times. The chain carries TRBV6-1 and TRBJ1-5, with TRBD1 as a possible D gene (5 bases). CDR1 is MNHNS and CDR2 is SASEGT in the germline V gene. With 6 bases removed from V and 0 bases from J, the gap between germline ends came to 15 bases. The CDR3 is made up of 16 amino acids. CDR3 sequence reads: CASSNKSGFSNQPQHF. The CDR3 coding sequence is TGTGCCAGCAGCAACAAGTCAGGGTTTAGCAATCAGCCCCAGCATTTT.

The V call is TRBV28, the J call TRBJ2-3, with 10 bases fitting TRBD2. Germline lookup yields CDR1 MDHEN and CDR2 SYDVKM. The CDR3 has 14 amino acids. V lost 7 bases, J lost 4 bases, and 5 bases stayed unmatched. The CDR3 DNA sequence: TGTGCCAGCACCGGGAGCGGGAGGGCAGATACGCAGTATTTT. It encodes CASTGSGRADTQYF.

The sample holds many counts of this clonotype. The chain carries TRBV15 and TRBJ1-6; a possible D gene is TRBD1 (6 bases). The V gene's germline CDR1 is LNHNV and CDR2 YYDKDF (reference sequence). The germline V and J ends were trimmed by 11 bases and 9 bases, with 17 bases remaining between them. The CDR3 is 13 residues long. This CDR3 is CASAPPQGSPLHF. Written as DNA, the CDR3 is TGTGCCTCGGCCCCCCCACAGGGTTCACCCCTCCACTTT.

This clonotype showed up many times. The rearrangement uses TRBV3-1 and TRBJ1-6; no clear D. Germline-derived CDR1 and CDR2 are LGHDT and YNNKEL (reference sequence). CDR3 length: 13 amino acids. V shed 1 base and J shed 12 bases, with 10 bases lying between them. The CDR3: CASSQVNGRPLHF. Here the CDR3 DNA reads TGTGCCAGCAGCCAAGTGAACGGGAGACCCCTCCACTTT.

The table lists this clonotype with many counts. The chain has TRBV20-1 and TRBJ2-3, with TRBD1 identical over 7 bases. Trimming at V came to 2 bases and at J to 2 bases, leaving 4 bases not matched to a gene. The CDR3 consists of 14 residues. Germline lookup yields CDR1 DFQATT and CDR2 SNEGSKA (reference sequence). The CDR3: CSARRTGITDTQYF. Written as DNA, the CDR3 is TGCAGTGCTAGAAGGACAGGAATCACAGATACGCAGTATTTT.

This clonotype occurred once. This clone may be a read error of a much larger clone one base away. The genes are TRBV5-4 and TRBJ2-1, with 7 bases identical to TRBD1. Germline CDR1 and CDR2: SGHNT and YYREEE (reference sequence). The CDR3 sequence is 14 residues long. Written as DNA, the CDR3 is TGTGCCAGCAGCGGGGGCTGGACAGGAAATGCGCAGTTCTTC. Translating gives CASSGGWTGNAQFF.

This clonotype was seen ten or more times. The chain is built from TRBV28 and TRBJ2-6, with D unresolved. Germline V gives CDR1 MDHEN, CDR2 SYDVKM. The CDR3 is 15 residues long. V gave up 4 bases and J gave up 2 bases, with 9 bases separating them. The CDR3: CASSSRRTGANVLTF. As DNA, the CDR3 is TGTGCCAGCAGTTCCCGCCGAACTGGGGCCAACGTCCTGACTTTC.

The chain combines TRBV19 with TRBJ1-4; possible D gene TRBD1, 6 bases. The CDR3 extends over 16 amino acids. V dropped 4 bases and J dropped 0 bases, with 12 bases sitting between them. In germline, CDR1 is LNHDA, CDR2 SQIVND (reference sequence). The CDR3: CASSTRGAATNEKLFF. In nucleotides, the CDR3 is TGTGCCAGTAGTACGCGGGGGGCCGCAACTAATGAAAAACTGTTTTTT.

This clonotype was seen repeatedly, ten times or more. V gene TRBV2 combines with J gene TRBJ1-5; D may be TRBD1 (5 bases). The CDR3 has 15 residues. Germline-derived CDR1 and CDR2 are SNHLY and FYNNEI. Trimming stripped 6 bases from V and 2 bases from J, with 14 bases between. CDR3 sequence (DNA): TGTGCCAGCAGAGTGGGGGAATGGGGCAATCAGCCCCAGCATTTT. This gives the protein CASRVGEWGNQPQHF.

This clonotype was detected many times. The chain is built from TRBV20-1 and TRBJ1-5; TRBD1 matches at 9 bases. The germline gives CDR1 DFQATT, CDR2 SNEGSKA (reference sequence). The CDR3 consists of 15 residues. The junction had 13 bases not matched to a gene; V was cut back by 6 bases and J by 7 bases. CDR3 loop: CSAAPQGAREQPQHF. CDR3 in DNA: TGCAGTGCCGCTCCACAGGGGGCGCGTGAACAGCCCCAGCATTTT.

This clonotype was found once. The V gene is TRBV27, the J gene TRBJ2-1; D gene uncertain. CDR3 length: 13 amino acids. The V end lost 2 bases, the J end lost 5 bases, and 7 bases lay between the germline ends. Germline CDR1 reads MNHEY; CDR2 reads SMNVEV (reference sequence). CDR3 loop: CASSLNANNEQFF. The CDR3 coding sequence is TGTGCCAGCAGTTTAAATGCTAACAATGAGCAGTTCTTC.

This clonotype has ten or more counts. V is TRBV2 and J is TRBJ2-5; 7 bases are shared with TRBD1. The germline V gene has CDR1 SNHLY and CDR2 FYNNEI. This CDR3 is built from 14 residues. V shed 6 bases and J 6 bases; nucleotides not matched to a gene: 10. The CDR3 coding sequence is TGTGCCAGCAGCGGTCAGGGGGATATCAAGACCCAGTACTTC. It encodes CASSGQGDIKTQYF.